This entry describes one T cell receptor (beta chain). The sample is drawn from a study of blood T cells in healthy people across ages. V dropped 5 bases and J dropped 2; count of bases not matched to a gene: 3. The CDR3 is 14 amino acids. Germline CDR1 is SGDLS and CDR2 is YYNGEE. Using a J-beta primer mix together with a sample-barcoded 5' primer, a second PCR was run for roughly 7 to 12 cycles. TCRdb passed the 5' RACE reads through MiXCR, listing each CDR3 protein once. The sample includes roughly 1.5 million distinct CDR3 sequences, 40% to 45% seen only once; the top ten take about 4%. Sequenced input: blood. The chain couples TRBV9 to TRBJ1-2, with 10 bases fitting TRBD1. The origin of this receptor is a woman younger than 35 in good health. DNA of the CDR3: TGTGCCAGCAGAGACAGGGGGCCGAACTATGGCTACACCTTC. It encodes CASRDRGPNYGYTF.